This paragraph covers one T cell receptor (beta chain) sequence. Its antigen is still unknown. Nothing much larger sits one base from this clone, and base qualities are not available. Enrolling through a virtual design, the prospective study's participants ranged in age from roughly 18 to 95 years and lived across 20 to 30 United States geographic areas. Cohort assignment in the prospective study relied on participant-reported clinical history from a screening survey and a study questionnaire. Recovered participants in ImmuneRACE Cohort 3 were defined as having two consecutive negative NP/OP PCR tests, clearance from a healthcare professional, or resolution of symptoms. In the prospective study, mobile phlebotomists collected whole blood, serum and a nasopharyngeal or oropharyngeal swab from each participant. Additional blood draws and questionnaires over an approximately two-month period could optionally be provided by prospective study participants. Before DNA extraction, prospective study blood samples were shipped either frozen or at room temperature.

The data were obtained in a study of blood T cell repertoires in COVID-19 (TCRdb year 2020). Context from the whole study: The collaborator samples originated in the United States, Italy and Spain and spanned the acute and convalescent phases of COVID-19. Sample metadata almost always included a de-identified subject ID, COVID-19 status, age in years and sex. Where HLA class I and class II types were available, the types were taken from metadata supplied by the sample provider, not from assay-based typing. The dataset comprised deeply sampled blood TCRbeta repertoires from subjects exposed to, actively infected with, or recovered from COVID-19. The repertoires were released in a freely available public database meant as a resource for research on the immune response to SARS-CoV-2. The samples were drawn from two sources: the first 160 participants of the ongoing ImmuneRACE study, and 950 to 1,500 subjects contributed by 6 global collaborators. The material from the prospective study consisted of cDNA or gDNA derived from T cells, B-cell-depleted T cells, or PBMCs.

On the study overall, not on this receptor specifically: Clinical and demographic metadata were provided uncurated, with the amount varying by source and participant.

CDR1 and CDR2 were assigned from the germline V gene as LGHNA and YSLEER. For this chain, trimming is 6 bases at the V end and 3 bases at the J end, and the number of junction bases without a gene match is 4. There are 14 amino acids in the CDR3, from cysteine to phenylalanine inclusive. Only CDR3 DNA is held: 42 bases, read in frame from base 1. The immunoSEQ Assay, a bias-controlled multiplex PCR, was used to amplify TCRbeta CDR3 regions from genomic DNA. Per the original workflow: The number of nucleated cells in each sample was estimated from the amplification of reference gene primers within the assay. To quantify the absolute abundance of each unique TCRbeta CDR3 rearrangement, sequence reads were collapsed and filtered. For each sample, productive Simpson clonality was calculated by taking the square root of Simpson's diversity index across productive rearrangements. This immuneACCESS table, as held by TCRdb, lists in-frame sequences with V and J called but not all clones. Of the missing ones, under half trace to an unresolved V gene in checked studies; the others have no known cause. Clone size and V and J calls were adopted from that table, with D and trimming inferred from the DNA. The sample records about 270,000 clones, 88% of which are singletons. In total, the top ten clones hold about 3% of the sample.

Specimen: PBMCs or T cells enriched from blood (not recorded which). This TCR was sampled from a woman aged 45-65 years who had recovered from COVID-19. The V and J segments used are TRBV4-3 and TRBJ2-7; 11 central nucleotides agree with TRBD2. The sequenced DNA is TGCGCCAGCAGACGAACTAGCGGGAGCTACGAGCAGTACTTC. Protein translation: CASRRTSGSYEQYF.